The 29 T cell receptor beta chains reported below all come from one sample, sequenced in a study of cytotoxic CD8 clonotypes in ibrutinib-treated CLL. The data were produced by immunoSEQ multiplex PCR, yet TCRdb's version contains in-frame clones alone and is incomplete. The sample consists of more than 300,000 clones, around four fifths of them appearing once. The sequenced sample was PBMCs, obtained before ibrutinib treatment. The source is a human donor with chronic lymphocytic leukemia.

This rearrangement joins TRBV6-4 to TRBJ1-2; possible D gene TRBD1, 6 bases. Germline CDR1 and CDR2: MRHNA and SNTAGT. V dropped 6 bases and J dropped 4 bases, with 12 bases sitting between them. CDR3 size: 13 residues. DNA for the CDR3: TGTGCCAGCAGCCCACAGGGAACCTATGGCTACACCTTC. It translates to CASSPQGTYGYTF.

V is TRBV4-2 and J is TRBJ2-7, with D possibly being TRBD1 (7 bases). Trimming took off 3 bases at V and 7 bases at J, with 16 bases between the two ends. The germline gives CDR1 LGHNA, CDR2 YNFKEQ. This CDR3 has 14 amino acids. CDR3 sequence: CASSHGDSRGEQYF. CDR3 in DNA: TGTGCCAGCAGCCATGGGGACTCCAGGGGGGAGCAGTACTTC.

This clone was detected only a few times. The chain couples TRBV5-4 to TRBJ2-7, with D possibly matching TRBD1 (6 bases). V gave up 0 bases and J gave up 7 bases, with 14 bases separating them. There are 14 residues in the CDR3. Per germline, CDR1 SGHNT and CDR2 YYREEE (reference sequence). CDR3 DNA: TGTGCCAGCAGCTTGGACAGGGTCTTGCATGAGCAGTACTTC. It is translated as CASSLDRVLHEQYF.

The V and J genes are TRBV9 and TRBJ1-5; 7 positions match TRBD1. CDR3 size: 14 residues. The germline gives CDR1 SGDLS, CDR2 YYNGEE. V lost 3 bases and J lost 2; bases outside the gene matches: 2. This CDR3 is CASSAGQRNQPQHF. In nucleotides, the CDR3 is TGTGCCAGCAGCGCGGGACAGCGCAATCAGCCCCAGCATTTT.

This sequence joins TRBV5-4 and TRBJ1-2; TRBD1 matches at 7 bases. The CDR3 covers 15 residues. V was clipped by 4 bases and J by 4 bases; unmatched bases: 10. CDR1 is SGHNT, CDR2 YYREEE, per germline (reference sequence). The chain's CDR3 is CASSMRDSYIYGYTF. CDR3 bases: TGTGCCAGCAGCATGAGGGACAGTTACATCTATGGCTACACCTTC.

The J gene is TRBJ1-3, the V gene TRBV6-5; 12 bases are shared with TRBD1. Germline CDR1 is MNHEY and CDR2 is SVGAGI. The CDR3 spans 15 residues. The ends lost 8 bases at V and 8 bases at J; junction bases unmatched: 10. The CDR3 spells CASATGTGGMYTIYF. In DNA form, the CDR3 reads TGTGCCAGCGCGACCGGGACAGGGGGCATGTACACCATATATTTT.

The chain has TRBV9 and TRBJ2-5; 9 nucleotides align to TRBD1. The J call may be faulty, since TRBJ2-7 better matches the DNA end. Germline V gene data show CDR1 as SGDLS and CDR2 as YYNGEE. The length of the CDR3 is 16 residues. CDR3 in DNA: TGTGCCAGCAGCGTGTCCGGGACAGGGAACCCCTACGAGCAGTACTTC. Translated, it gives CASSVSGTGNPYEQYF.

This clone has just one count. V and J are TRBV2 and TRBJ2-7; D is perhaps TRBD2 (5 bases). CDR3 length equals 15 residues. Trimming cost V 2 bases and J 2 bases, with 13 bases left between them. Germline CDR1 is SNHLY and CDR2 is FYNNEI. In DNA, the CDR3 is TGTGCCAGCAGTGAAATGGGCCTGAGGGCCTACGAGCAGTACTTC. Translation: CASSEMGLRAYEQYF. Drawing the rest from reference TRBV2 and TRBJ2-7, the complete variable domain is EPEVTQTPSHQVTQMGQEVILRCVPISNHLYFYWYRQILGQKVEFLVSFYNNEISEKSEIFDDQFSVERPDGSNFTLKIRSTKLEDSAMYFCASSEMGLRAYEQYFGPGTRLTVT.

This clone was seen a single time. CDR3 sequence (DNA): TGCAGTGTCCCTAGCTCCTACGAGCAGTACTTC. The encoded protein is CSVPSSYEQYF. This chain uses TRBV20-1 with TRBJ2-7; no definite D call. V was pared by 7 bases and J by 0 bases, with 7 bases between. CDR3 size: 11 residues. Germline V lookup: CDR1 DFQATT, CDR2 SNEGSKA (reference sequence).

In DNA form, the CDR3 reads TGTGCCAGCGCGGGAGGAGCCTACGAGACCCAGTACTTC. It codes for CASAGGAYETQYF. The rearrangement joins TRBV9 to TRBJ2-5; TRBD2 agrees at 8 bases. The CDR3 is 13 residues long. Germline V gene data show CDR1 as SGDLS and CDR2 as YYNGEE. After removal of 7 bases from V and 5 bases from J, the junction contained 7 bases not matched to a gene.

This clone has just a few counts. The chain combines TRBV7-9 with TRBJ2-2; the D gene could be TRBD1 or TRBD2 (5 bases each). CDR1 and CDR2 (germline): SEHNR, FQNEAQ (reference sequence). This CDR3 has 15 residues. V dropped 6 bases and J dropped 8 bases, with 19 bases sitting between them. CDR3 bases: TGTGCCAGCAGTCTTTCCGGGACGTCGACGGGGGAGCTGTTTTTT. Protein: CASSLSGTSTGELFF. Drawing the rest from reference TRBV7-9 and TRBJ2-2, the complete variable domain is DTGVSQNPRHKITKRGQNVTFRCDPISEHNRLYWYRQTLGQGPEFLTYFQNEAQLEKSRLLSDRFSAERPKGSFSTLEIQRTEQGDSAMYLCASSLSGTSTGELFFGEGSRLTVL.

The rearrangement uses TRBV6-5 and TRBJ2-5, with 12 bases fitting TRBD2. Germline V gene sequence: CDR1 MNHEY, CDR2 SVGAGI. CDR3 length: 15 residues. J gave up 2 bases and V 4 bases, and 2 bases lay outside the gene matches. The CDR3 loop reads CASSWTSGNQETQYF. Written as DNA, the CDR3 is TGTGCCAGCAGTTGGACTAGCGGGAATCAAGAGACCCAGTACTTC.

The rearrangement joins TRBV29-1 to TRBJ2-6; D is unresolved. Trimming took 3 bases from V and 0 from J, leaving 9 bases between them. Germline values: CDR1 SQVTM, CDR2 ANQGSEA. The CDR3 spans 15 residues. In DNA form, the CDR3 reads TGCAGCGTTGACACAGTAACCTCTGGGGCCAACGTCCTGACTTTC. It specifies CSVDTVTSGANVLTF. The variable domain in full, with the rest retrieved from reference TRBV29-1 and TRBJ2-6, is SAVISQKPSRDICQRGTSLTIQCQVDSQVTMMFWYRQQPGQSLTLIATANQGSEATYESGFVIDKFPISRPNLTFSTLTVSNMSPEDSSIYLCSVDTVTSGANVLTFGAGSRLTVL.

J is TRBJ1-1 and V is TRBV25-1; D not certain. This CDR3 is 11 amino acids long. Germline V CDR1 and CDR2: MGHDK, SYGVNS. V lost 4 bases and J lost 11, with 11 bases in between. Here the CDR3 DNA reads TGTGCCAGCAGTGCCAACCTAGGGGCTTTCTTT. Its translation: CASSANLGAFF.

The chain couples TRBV11-2 to TRBJ2-2; D not resolved. The V end was cut by 2 bases, the J end by 4 bases, with 5 bases between. The CDR3 runs to 13 residues. CDR1 is SGHAT and CDR2 is FQNNGV in the germline V gene. The CDR3 here is CASSLSPTGELFF. DNA of the CDR3: TGTGCCAGCAGCTTAAGTCCCACCGGGGAGCTGTTTTTT.

V gene TRBV5-1 combines with J gene TRBJ2-1; D assignment may be TRBD1 or TRBD2 (5 bases each). Looked up from germline, CDR1 is SGHRS and CDR2 is YFSETQ. Trimming left V 4 bases short and J 0 bases short, with 14 bases between. This CDR3 comprises 16 residues. The CDR3 is CASSRGGISSYNEQFF. The CDR3 nucleotides are TGCGCCAGCAGCCGGGGCGGAATTAGCTCCTACAATGAGCAGTTCTTC.

The chain joins TRBV2 to TRBJ1-5, with a tentative D call TRBD1 (6 bases). In germline, CDR1 is SNHLY, CDR2 FYNNEI. This CDR3 contains 17 residues. V was cut by 1 base and J by 3 bases, with 16 bases left in between. The CDR3 spells CASSEGLGGLYNQPQHF. The CDR3, as DNA: TGTGCCAGCAGTGAAGGATTGGGGGGCCTCTACAATCAGCCCCAGCATTTT.

This rearrangement joins TRBV5-1 to TRBJ2-7; 8 bases fit TRBD1. Trimming took 3 bases from V and 2 from J; bases not matched to a gene: 7. CDR3 length: 15 residues. The germline CDR1 and CDR2 sequences are SGHRS and YFSETQ. This CDR3 is CASSSSGTGPYEQYF. CDR3 DNA: TGCGCCAGCAGCTCCTCCGGGACAGGTCCCTACGAGCAGTACTTC.

This chain joins TRBV28 and TRBJ2-5; 9 nucleotides line up with TRBD2. The junction had 7 bases not matched to a gene; V was cut back by 2 bases and J by 3 bases. Germline-derived CDR1 and CDR2 are MDHEN and SYDVKM. The CDR3 runs 16 residues. This CDR3 is CASSLPPIAGEETQYF. CDR3 coding DNA: TGTGCCAGCAGTTTACCCCCGATAGCGGGAGAAGAGACCCAGTACTTC.

The chain employs TRBV28 and TRBJ2-1; TRBD1 might be the D (5 bases). With 4 bases removed from V and 8 bases from J, the gap between germline ends came to 15 bases. Germline assignment: CDR1 MDHEN and CDR2 SYDVKM. The length of the CDR3 is 14 residues. CDR3 region: CASSSIRSRDEQFF. The DNA for the CDR3 is TGTGCCAGCAGTTCAATCAGGAGCAGGGATGAGCAGTTCTTC.

This clone was detected a few times. The chain recombines TRBV2 with TRBJ2-1, with D hard to call. Trimming cost V 8 bases and J 0 bases, with 8 bases left between them. Germline CDR1 and CDR2: SNHLY and FYNNEI. The CDR3 runs 13 residues. DNA for the CDR3: TGTGCCAGCGGCTGGAGCTCCTACAATGAGCAGTTCTTC. Its protein product is CASGWSSYNEQFF.

The chain joins TRBV2 to TRBJ2-5, with 10 bases matching TRBD2. This CDR3 contains 16 residues. Losses at the gene ends were 4 bases for V and 4 bases for J; bases not matched to a gene: 9. CDR1 SNHLY and CDR2 FYNNEI come from the germline V gene. The CDR3 DNA sequence: TGTGCCAGCAGTGGAGGTCCCGGGACTAGCGCAGAGACCCAGTACTTC. Translating gives CASSGGPGTSAETQYF.

The chain couples TRBV4-1 to TRBJ1-2; D is possibly TRBD1 (5 bases). Trimming took off 1 base at V and 4 bases at J, with 16 bases between the two ends. The V gene's germline CDR1 is MGHRA and CDR2 YSYEKL. There are 16 residues in the CDR3. The CDR3 DNA is TGCGCCAGCAGCCAAGGGGGAGGGGCAGCGATCTATGGCTACACCTTC. It translates to CASSQGGGAAIYGYTF.

The CDR3 sequence: CAWSPPDGWSQHF. The CDR3 DNA reads TGTGCCTGGAGTCCCCCCGACGGGTGGTCCCAGCATTTT. The chain recombines TRBV30 with TRBJ1-5; D is undetermined. Germline V gene data show CDR1 as GTSNPN and CDR2 as SVGIG (reference sequence). The CDR3 sequence is 13 residues long. V was trimmed by 2 bases and J by 11 bases, leaving 16 bases between them.

The chain couples TRBV5-5 to TRBJ2-7; tentative D call: TRBD1 (6 bases). The length of the CDR3 is 14 residues. Trimming removed 0 bases at V and 7 bases at J, with 14 bases between. From germline, CDR1 is SGHKS and CDR2 YYEKEE (reference sequence). The CDR3 spells CASSLDQGIREQYF. The DNA for the CDR3 is TGTGCCAGCAGCTTGGACCAGGGGATTCGGGAGCAGTACTTC.

The V and J genes are TRBV4-3 and TRBJ2-1, with 10 bases lining up with TRBD1. Trimming at V came to 3 bases and at J to 8 bases, leaving 7 bases not matched to a gene. The CDR3 extends over 15 amino acids. Germline V CDR1 and CDR2: LGHNA, YSLEER. CDR3 bases: TGCGCCAGCAGCCAGACCTCCGGGACAGGGGATGAGCAGTTCTTC. This codes for CASSQTSGTGDEQFF.

This clone has more than one count but fewer than ten. This chain links TRBV5-4 with TRBJ2-1; D uncertain. Trimming took 4 bases from V and 6 from J, leaving 20 bases between them. Germline CDR1 is SGHNT and CDR2 is YYREEE (reference sequence). The CDR3 runs 16 residues. CDR3 amino acids: CASSPELQGPTNEQFF. As DNA, the CDR3 is TGTGCCAGCAGCCCAGAGCTGCAAGGTCCCACCAATGAGCAGTTCTTC.

CDR3 bases: TGCGCCAGCAGCCAAGTGACTAGCCACCTTACAGATACGCAGTATTTT. Translating it yields CASSQVTSHLTDTQYF. The chain links TRBV4-1 to TRBJ2-3; the match to TRBD2 covers 7 bases. Losses at the gene ends were 1 base for V and 3 bases for J; bases not matched to a gene: 7. This CDR3 spans 16 amino acids. Germline lookup yields CDR1 MGHRA and CDR2 YSYEKL.

The chain uses TRBV15 and TRBJ2-7; TRBD2 might be the D (6 bases). The CDR3 extends over 13 amino acids. Germline V gene sequence: CDR1 LNHNV, CDR2 YYDKDF (reference sequence). V shed 5 bases and J shed 2 bases, with 10 bases lying between them. CDR3: CATSVTGAYEQYF. The DNA of the CDR3 is TGTGCCACCAGCGTCACGGGAGCCTACGAGCAGTACTTC. Supplemented by reference TRBV15 and TRBJ2-7, the full variable domain reads DAMVIQNPRYQVTQFGKPVTLSCSQTLNHNVMYWYQQKSSQAPKLLFHYYDKDFNNEADTPDNFQSRRPNTSFCFLDIRSPGLGDTAMYLCATSVTGAYEQYFGPGTRLTVT.